The next 17 T cell receptor beta chains were all read from a single sample in a study of blood T cell repertoires in COVID-19. The method was immunoSEQ multiplex PCR; TCRdb's version includes in-frame clones alone and lacks a portion of them. The sample has around 360,000 clones, roughly 86% seen once. Sequenced material: PBMCs or T cells enriched from blood (not recorded which). The receptors here all came from a man aged 40-49 years in a cohort exposed to, infected with or recovered from COVID-19 (not recorded which).

The rearrangement uses TRBV7-9 and TRBJ1-5; tentatively, D is TRBD1 (5 bases). V lost 5 bases and J lost 6, with 14 bases in between. Germline values: CDR1 SEHNR, CDR2 FQNEAQ (reference sequence). The CDR3 is 14 amino acids. CDR3 amino acids: CASSADTYTQPQHF. The CDR3 DNA sequence: TGTGCCAGCAGCGCGGACACTTATACTCAGCCCCAGCATTTT. Full variable domain (missing parts from reference TRBV7-9 and TRBJ1-5): DTGVSQNPRHKITKRGQNVTFRCDPISEHNRLYWYRQTLGQGPEFLTYFQNEAQLEKSRLLSDRFSAERPKGSFSTLEIQRTEQGDSAMYLCASSADTYTQPQHFGDGTRLSIL.

This chain uses TRBV5-1 with TRBJ2-1; 9 bases match TRBD2. CDR3 length: 17 amino acids. V was pared by 2 bases and J by 0 bases, with 6 bases of the junction left unmatched. Germline loops: CDR1 SGHRS, CDR2 YFSETQ. Here the CDR3 reads CASSLTPTSGSYNEQFF. In DNA form, the CDR3 reads TGCGCCAGCAGCTTAACTCCGACTAGCGGCTCCTACAATGAGCAGTTCTTC.

The chain has TRBV4-1 and TRBJ1-2; D gene ambiguous. V lost 2 bases and J 5 bases, leaving 15 bases between the germline ends. The CDR3 loop spans 15 amino acids. Germline CDR1 reads MGHRA; CDR2 reads YSYEKL. The CDR3 protein is CASSQPTENRYGYTF. CDR3 sequence (DNA): TGCGCCAGCAGCCAACCAACAGAAAACCGATATGGCTACACCTTC.

This rearrangement joins TRBV6-1 to TRBJ1-3; 9 positions agree with TRBD1. V lost 3 bases, J lost 0 bases, and 6 bases stayed unmatched. The CDR3 has 17 residues. The V gene's germline CDR1 is MNHNS and CDR2 SASEGT. The CDR3 loop is CASSEGQGAISGNTIYF. Here the CDR3 DNA reads TGTGCCAGCAGTGAGGGACAGGGCGCGATCTCTGGAAACACCATATATTTT.

The rearrangement uses TRBV4-1 and TRBJ1-6; 9 bases line up with TRBD1. V was clipped by 5 bases and J by 9 bases; unmatched bases: 8. Germline assignment: CDR1 MGHRA and CDR2 YSYEKL. This CDR3 has 15 amino acids. CDR3 sequence: CASSKTGGLGSPLHF. The CDR3 nucleotides read TGCGCCAGCAGCAAGACAGGGGGTCTGGGTTCACCCCTCCACTTT.

The chain couples TRBV28 to TRBJ2-2, with TRBD1 matching over 8 bases. CDR3 size: 14 residues. Germline V gene sequence: CDR1 MDHEN, CDR2 SYDVKM. V trimming: 8 bases; J trimming: 7 bases; junction bases outside the gene matches: 9. The CDR3 reads CASGLTGVGGELFF. CDR3 DNA: TGTGCCAGCGGGCTGACAGGGGTCGGCGGGGAGCTGTTTTTT.

This clone was observed a handful of times. The chain uses TRBV7-2 and TRBJ2-1; 9 bases align to TRBD2. This CDR3 spans 14 amino acids. Losses at the gene ends were 5 bases for V and 7 bases for J; bases not matched to a gene: 6. Germline values: CDR1 SGHTA, CDR2 FQGNSA. Here the CDR3 DNA reads TGTGCCAGCAGCAGGGGACTAGCTGGGAATGAGCAGTTCTTC. Protein sequence: CASSRGLAGNEQFF. Complete variable domain (other parts from reference TRBV7-2 and TRBJ2-1): GAGVSQSPSNKVTEKGKDVELRCDPISGHTALYWYRQSLGQGLEFLIYFQGNSAPDKSGLPSDRFSAERTGGSVSTLTIQRTQQEDSAVYLCASSRGLAGNEQFFGPGTRLTVL.

The CDR3 sequence is CASSTGLLDNEQFF. Here the CDR3 DNA reads TGTGCCAGCAGCACCGGACTTCTAGACAATGAGCAGTTCTTC. The chain links TRBV9 to TRBJ2-1; perhaps TRBD2 as D (5 bases). CDR1 is SGDLS, CDR2 YYNGEE, per germline. This CDR3 spans 14 amino acids. Trimming took off 4 bases at V and 5 bases at J, with 13 bases between the two ends.

V is TRBV5-1 and J is TRBJ2-1; 14 bases line up with TRBD2. Germline loops: CDR1 SGHRS, CDR2 YFSETQ. J was trimmed by 8 bases and V by 4 bases; bases with no gene match: 5. The length of the CDR3 is 15 residues. CDR3: CASSHGTSGSYEQFF. The CDR3 DNA reads TGCGCCAGCAGCCACGGGACTAGCGGGAGTTATGAGCAGTTCTTC.

The rearrangement links TRBV10-3 to TRBJ1-4, with 9 bases that match TRBD1. Unmatched junction bases numbered 5, after V lost 3 bases and J lost 0 bases. Germline lookup yields CDR1 ENHRY and CDR2 SYGVKD. This CDR3 is built from 17 residues. The CDR3 loop is CAISEQGATTTNEKLFF. As DNA, the CDR3 is TGTGCCATCAGTGAACAGGGGGCTACTACAACTAATGAAAAACTGTTTTTT.

The V gene is TRBV28, the J gene TRBJ1-6; 8 bases match TRBD1. There are 17 residues in the CDR3. The germline V gene has CDR1 MDHEN and CDR2 SYDVKM. The V and J ends lost 4 bases and 5 bases, in that order; junction bases with no gene match: 10. In nucleotides, the CDR3 is TGTGCCAGCAGTTCACCCGTACAGGGGGGAAATAATTCACCCCTCCACTTT. It translates to CASSSPVQGGNNSPLHF.

The chain has TRBV6-1 and TRBJ2-7; D may be TRBD2 (6 bases). The CDR3 runs 14 residues. Trimming removed 1 base at V and 5 bases at J, with 12 bases between. Germline V gives CDR1 MNHNS, CDR2 SASEGT. The DNA of the CDR3 is TGTGCCAGCAGTGAAGGGGGGGAGTCCCACGAGCAGTACTTC. It translates to CASSEGGESHEQYF.

The J gene is TRBJ2-1, the V gene TRBV5-1, with D uncertain. CDR1 is SGHRS and CDR2 is YFSETQ in the germline V gene. The CDR3 is 16 amino acids. The V end was cut by 2 bases, the J end by 4 bases, with 16 bases between. The CDR3 is CASSFIVPVRYNEQFF. Here the CDR3 DNA reads TGCGCCAGCAGCTTTATCGTTCCCGTGCGGTACAATGAGCAGTTCTTC.

This chain uses TRBV4-1 with TRBJ2-5; D remains unclear. The ends were cut back, 3 bases at V and 7 bases at J, with 15 bases in the middle. This CDR3 region has 14 residues. From germline, CDR1 is MGHRA and CDR2 YSYEKL. Here the CDR3 reads CASSHDFEPRTQYF. Here the CDR3 DNA reads TGCGCCAGCAGCCATGACTTCGAACCCCGGACCCAGTACTTC.

This chain uses TRBV19 with TRBJ1-5; tentative D call: TRBD1 (6 bases). The germline V and J ends were trimmed by 2 bases and 5 bases, with 10 bases remaining between them. Germline V lookup: CDR1 LNHDA, CDR2 SQIVND (reference sequence). The CDR3 covers 14 residues. The CDR3 sequence: CASSISGHYQPQHF. The CDR3 DNA reads TGTGCCAGTAGTATATCGGGACACTATCAGCCCCAGCATTTT.

The rearrangement joins TRBV11-2 to TRBJ2-5; 8 nucleotides agree with TRBD1. Germline V CDR1 and CDR2: SGHAT, FQNNGV. V dropped 1 base and J dropped 4; count of bases not matched to a gene: 8. The CDR3 has 16 residues. As DNA, the CDR3 is TGTGCCAGCAGCTTAGGGGACAGGAGGCAAGGAGAGACCCAGTACTTC. Translation gives CASSLGDRRQGETQYF.

The V gene is TRBV10-3, the J gene TRBJ2-7; 9 bases align to TRBD2. This CDR3 has 15 residues. The germline V gene encodes CDR1 ENHRY and CDR2 SYGVKD. The trim removed 0 bases at V and 3 bases at J, leaving 3 bases unmatched. The CDR3 nucleotides read TGTGCCATCAGTGAGTCGAGACTAGCGGTCTACGAGCAGTACTTC. Translation gives CAISESRLAVYEQYF.